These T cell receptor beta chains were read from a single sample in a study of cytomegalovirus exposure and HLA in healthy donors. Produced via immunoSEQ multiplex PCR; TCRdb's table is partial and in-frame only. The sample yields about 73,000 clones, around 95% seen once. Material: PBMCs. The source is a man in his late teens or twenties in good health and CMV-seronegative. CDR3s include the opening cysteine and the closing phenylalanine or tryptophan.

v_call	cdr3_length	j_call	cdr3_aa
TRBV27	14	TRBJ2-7	CASSTLQGAIEQYF
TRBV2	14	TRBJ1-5	CASSAQGTHQPQHF
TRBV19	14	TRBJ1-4	CASSIGDSPIPFVF
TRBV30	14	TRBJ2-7	CAWNPGSLSYEQYF
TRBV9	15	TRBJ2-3	CASSVGLTGTDTQYF
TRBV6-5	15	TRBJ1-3	CASSLGHGSGNTIYF
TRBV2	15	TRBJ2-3	CASSAQGTSTDTQYF
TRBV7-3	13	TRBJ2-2	CASSQGASGELFF
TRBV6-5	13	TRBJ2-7	CASSWDREYEQYF
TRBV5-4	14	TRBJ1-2	CASSLGAGPNGYTF
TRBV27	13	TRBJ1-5	CASSYEGNQPQHF
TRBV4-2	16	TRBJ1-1	CASSPNRDTLNTEAFF
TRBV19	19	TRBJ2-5	CASSIGGLAGGLVIETQYF
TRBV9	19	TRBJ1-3	CASSHIQGAPPHSGNTIYF
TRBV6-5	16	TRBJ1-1	CASSYLGQGSVTEAFF
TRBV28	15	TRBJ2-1	CASSSKPRGYNEQFF
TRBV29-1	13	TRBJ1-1	CSVAGQSRTEAFF
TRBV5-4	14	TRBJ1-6	CASSLWQAPLVLHF
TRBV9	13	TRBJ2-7	CASSEGHTYEQYF
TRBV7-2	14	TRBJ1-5	CASSLMSRGQPQHF
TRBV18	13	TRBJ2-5	CASSPPQEETQYF
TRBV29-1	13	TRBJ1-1	CSVEWGLNTEAFF